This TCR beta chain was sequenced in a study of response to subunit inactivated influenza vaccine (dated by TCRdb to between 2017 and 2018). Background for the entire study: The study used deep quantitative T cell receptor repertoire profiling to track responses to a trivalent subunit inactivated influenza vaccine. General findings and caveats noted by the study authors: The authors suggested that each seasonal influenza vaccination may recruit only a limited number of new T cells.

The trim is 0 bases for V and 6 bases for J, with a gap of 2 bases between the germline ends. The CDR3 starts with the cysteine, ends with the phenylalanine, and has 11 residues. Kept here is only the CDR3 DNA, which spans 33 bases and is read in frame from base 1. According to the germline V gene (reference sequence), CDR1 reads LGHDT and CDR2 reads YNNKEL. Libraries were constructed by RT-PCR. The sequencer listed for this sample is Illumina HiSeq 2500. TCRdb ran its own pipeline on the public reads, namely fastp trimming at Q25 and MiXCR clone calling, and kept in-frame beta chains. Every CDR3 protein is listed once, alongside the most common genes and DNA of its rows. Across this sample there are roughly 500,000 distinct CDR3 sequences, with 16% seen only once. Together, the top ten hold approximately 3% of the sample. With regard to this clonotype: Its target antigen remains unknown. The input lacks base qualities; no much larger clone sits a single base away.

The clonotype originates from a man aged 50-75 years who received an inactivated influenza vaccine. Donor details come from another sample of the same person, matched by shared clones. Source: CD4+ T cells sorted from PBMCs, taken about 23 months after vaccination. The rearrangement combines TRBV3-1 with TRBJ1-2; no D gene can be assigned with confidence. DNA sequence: TGTGCCAGCAGCCAAGAGGATGGCTACACCTTC. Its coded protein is CASSQEDGYTF.